The present entry profiles one TCR beta chain with its context. Its target is unknown. This entry belongs to a study of T-cell memory formation after mild COVID-19. Whole-study results and caveats: Some clones that responded turned up in pre-infection memory, which suggests that cross-reactive memory joined in. CD4+ contracting clones lay mainly in CM and EM, CD8+ ones in EMRA.

Amplification by 5'RACE using constant-segment primers produced TCR alpha and TCR beta cDNA libraries that carried sample barcodes and UMIs. TCRdb independently ran MiXCR on the 5' RACE reads; one entry per CDR3 protein. Among 550,000 to 600,000 distinct CDR3 sequences, less than 25% were seen once, and the ten largest hold under 8.5%. V dropped 5 bases and J dropped 1 base, with 17 bases sitting between them. Germline CDR1 is LGHDT and CDR2 is YNNKEL (reference sequence). CDR3 length: 16 amino acids. Sequencing input: PBMCs or a T cell subset sorted from them (not recorded which). The TCR sequence derives from an adult woman who had mild COVID-19 (a few samples of this study predate the infection). Cell type and time point are not known. The chain joins TRBV3-1 to TRBJ1-2; D might be TRBD1 (6 bases). CDR3 amino acids: CASSATGTQYNYGYTF. The DNA for the CDR3 is TGTGCCAGCAGCGCTACAGGGACACAATATAACTATGGCTACACCTTC. The complete variable domain, with remaining parts taken from reference TRBV3-1 and TRBJ1-2, reads DTAVSQTPKYLVTQMGNDKSIKCEQNLGHDTMYWYKQDSKKFLKIMFSYNNKELIINETVPNRFSPKSPDKAHLNLHINSLELGDSAVYFCASSATGTQYNYGYTFGSGTRLTVV.